The source of this T cell receptor beta chain is a study of preoperative IRX-2 immunotherapy in early breast cancer. Germline-derived CDR1 and CDR2 are SQVTM and ANQGSEA. Trimming cost V 0 bases and J 7 bases, with 15 bases left between them. The CDR3 has 15 amino acids. Using immunoSEQ multiplex PCR, the repertoire was profiled, and TCRdb retains in-frame clones only, with some absent. The sample lists about 26,000 clones, around 75% occurring once. The sample's treatment: preoperative locoregional IRX-2 cytokine immunotherapy. This phase Ib study tested locoregional IRX-2 cytokine immunotherapy given before surgery.

The receptor was derived from a human donor with breast cancer. The chain joins TRBV29-1 to TRBJ1-4, with unresolved D. The sample in question was lymph node tissue, obtained after IRX-2 immunotherapy. DNA of the CDR3: TGCAGCGTTGAAGATCGGGCAGGCTCCAGTGAAAAACTGTTTTTT. Its translation is CSVEDRAGSSEKLFF.